This T cell receptor (beta chain) was sequenced during a study of molecular identifiers for immune sequencing clone quantification. Overall study findings and caveats: In a background of approximately 1 million naive cells, spiked Jurkat TCR RNA from one cell was reportedly detectable.

Bulk libraries came from a prior protocol with listed TCR primers. MiXCR, applied by TCRdb to the PCR reads, yields one record per CDR3 protein. The sample contains 40,000 or so distinct CDR3 sequences, roughly a fifth of which appear only once. The table lists this clonotype with many counts. Its antigen is unknown. A CD8+CD4-CCR7+CD45RA+ gate was used to sort naive CD8 T cells. The TCR sequence derives from a human donor in good health. Some libraries in this study had Jurkat cell RNA spiked in. Sequencing was carried out using naive CD8+ T cells from blood, with Jurkat cell RNA spiked in. Subset denoted: FACS-sorted CD8+CD4-CCR7+CD45RA+ naive T cells.

This chain's CDR3 is CASSQEPGTSGVQDTQYF. CDR3 nucleotide sequence: TGCGCCAGCAGCCAAGAACCCGGGACTAGCGGGGTGCAAGATACGCAGTATTTT. V is TRBV4-3 and J is TRBJ2-3; 13 nucleotides align to TRBD2. V lost 0 bases, J lost 5 bases, and 8 bases stayed unmatched. CDR1 LGHNA and CDR2 YSLEER come from the germline V gene. The CDR3 runs 18 residues.